These 18 T cell receptor beta chains were all obtained from the same sample, sequenced in a study of neoadjuvant anti-PD-1 for oral cavity cancer (dated by TCRdb to the early 2020s). According to the study, the label for this sample's time point signals: before neoadjuvant nivolumab. Preparation of the library involved the immunoSEQ multiplex PCR assay. Not all clones reach the TCRdb copy of this immuneACCESS table, which keeps in-frame sequences only. Checked studies attribute under half of the gap to unresolved V genes and leave the rest unexplained. The sample table records roughly 4,900 clones; roughly 60% of these occur just once. Of the sample, 5.5% to 8% is held by the ten largest clones. Here the sequenced sample was tumor tissue, taken before nivolumab (anti-PD-1) treatment. These receptors all stem from a person aged 35-79 years with oral cavity squamous cell carcinoma.

The chain links TRBV9 to TRBJ2-7, with 9 bases that match TRBD2. Germline V gene sequence: CDR1 SGDLS, CDR2 YYNGEE. Germline trimming cut 0 bases from V and 6 bases from J; bases unmatched to any gene: 7. The CDR3 length is 15 residues. CDR3 protein: CASSVGTGTSSEQYF. In DNA form, the CDR3 reads TGTGCCAGCAGCGTAGGTACCGGGACTAGCTCCGAGCAGTACTTC. Full variable domain (outside the CDR3, taken from reference TRBV9 and TRBJ2-7): DSGVTQTPKHLITATGQRVTLRCSPRSGDLSVYWYQQSLDQGLQFLIQYYNGEERAKGNILERFSAQQFPDLHSELNLSSLELGDSALYFCASSVGTGTSSEQYFGPGTRLTVT.

The gene calls are TRBV7-9 and TRBJ1-4; D might be TRBD1 (5 bases). This CDR3 has 16 amino acids. Trimming pared 2 bases from V and 8 bases from J, leaving 18 bases between. Germline CDR1 SEHNR, CDR2 FQNEAQ (reference sequence). This CDR3 reads CASSLYRPRVGEKLFF. Written as DNA, the CDR3 is TGTGCCAGCAGCTTATACAGGCCAAGGGTGGGAGAAAAACTGTTTTTT.

The chain links TRBV2 to TRBJ1-5; no firm D call. Germline V gene lookup returns CDR1 SNHLY and CDR2 FYNNEI. The CDR3 is 14 amino acids. The V end was cut by 4 bases, the J end by 4 bases, with 11 bases between. The CDR3 nucleotides read TGTGCCAGCAGTGCCAGAGTCCAGAATCAGCCCCAGCATTTT. Translating gives CASSARVQNQPQHF. Full variable domain (outside the CDR3, taken from reference TRBV2 and TRBJ1-5): EPEVTQTPSHQVTQMGQEVILRCVPISNHLYFYWYRQILGQKVEFLVSFYNNEISEKSEIFDDQFSVERPDGSNFTLKIRSTKLEDSAMYFCASSARVQNQPQHFGDGTRLSIL.

This sequence joins TRBV11-1 and TRBJ2-5, with TRBD2 matching over 10 bases. CDR3 size: 15 residues. Germline CDR1 is SGHAT and CDR2 is FQDESV (reference sequence). The ends lost 3 bases at V and 0 bases at J; junction bases unmatched: 1. CDR3 bases: TGTGCCAGCAGCTTGGGACTAGCGAACCAAGAGACCCAGTACTTC. This encodes CASSLGLANQETQYF. Full variable domain (outside the CDR3, taken from reference TRBV11-1 and TRBJ2-5): EAEVAQSPRYKITEKSQAVAFWCDPISGHATLYWYRQILGQGPELLVQFQDESVVDDSQLPKDRFSAERLKGVDSTLKIQPAELGDSAMYLCASSLGLANQETQYFGPGTRLLVL.

This clone was counted only a few times. V usage is TRBV7-9 and J usage is TRBJ1-2; 7 nucleotides match TRBD1. Germline-derived CDR1 and CDR2 are SEHNR and FQNEAQ (reference sequence). CDR3 length equals 13 residues. The J segment lost 8 bases and the V segment lost 5 bases, leaving 8 bases of the junction unmatched. CDR3 coding DNA: TGTGCCAGCAGCCATGGGACAGACCAGGGCTACACCTTC. Residues: CASSHGTDQGYTF.

This sequence joins TRBV5-1 and TRBJ1-1; 12 bases are shared with TRBD1. Germline loops: CDR1 SGHRS, CDR2 YFSETQ. The CDR3 is 16 amino acids. V was clipped by 0 bases and J by 10 bases; unmatched bases: 10. Here the CDR3 DNA reads TGCGCCAGCAGCTTGGAAGAGGGACAGGGGGCCTTGGGAGCTTTCTTT. It yields the protein CASSLEEGQGALGAFF.

This clone was counted a single time. The gene calls are TRBV7-2 and TRBJ2-1; D is unclear. Germline V gives CDR1 SGHTA, CDR2 FQGNSA. This CDR3 comprises 13 residues. V lost 5 bases and J lost 5, with 10 bases in between. The CDR3 nucleotides read TGTGCCAGCAGCCTTGCTCTCCACAATGAGCAGTTCTTC. Amino acids: CASSLALHNEQFF.

In its sample, this clone was seen a few times. J is TRBJ2-3 and V is TRBV10-2; 13 nucleotides match TRBD2. This CDR3 comprises 15 residues. Losses at the gene ends were 5 bases for V and 6 bases for J; bases not matched to a gene: 5. In germline, CDR1 is WSHSY, CDR2 SAAADI. CDR3 in amino acids: CASSTGTSGVDTQYF. The DNA for the CDR3 is TGCGCCAGCAGTACCGGGACTAGCGGGGTTGATACGCAGTATTTT.

The chain links TRBV19 to TRBJ1-3; a possible D gene is TRBD1 (5 bases). Germline CDR1 reads LNHDA; CDR2 reads SQIVND (reference sequence). This CDR3 has 15 residues. V lost 2 bases, J lost 2 bases, and 10 bases lay in between. The CDR3 spells CASSIRDDAGNTIYF. The CDR3 nucleotides read TGTGCCAGTAGTATACGGGACGATGCTGGAAACACCATATATTTT.

This chain links TRBV5-1 with TRBJ1-1; tentatively, D is TRBD1 (5 bases). V was trimmed by 5 bases and J by 1 base, leaving 9 bases between them. CDR1 SGHRS and CDR2 YFSETQ come from the germline V gene. The CDR3 consists of 13 residues. In DNA, the CDR3 is TGCGCCAGCAGGGGGGGAACGAACACTGAAGCTTTCTTT. Translated: CASRGGTNTEAFF.

The genes are TRBV5-1 and TRBJ1-4; D gene unclear. Germline V CDR1 and CDR2: SGHRS, YFSETQ. V was clipped by 1 base and J by 0 bases, with 7 bases between them. CDR3 size: 15 residues. The chain's CDR3 is CASSLNSATNEKLFF. The CDR3 DNA reads TGCGCCAGCAGCTTGAACAGTGCAACTAATGAAAAACTGTTTTTT.

The chain employs TRBV27 and TRBJ2-1; 7 bases map to TRBD1. The germline V gene has CDR1 MNHEY and CDR2 SMNVEV (reference sequence). J was trimmed by 7 bases and V by 6 bases; bases with no gene match: 12. The CDR3 has 15 residues. CDR3 sequence reads: CASSKDRVFGNEQFF. CDR3 sequence (DNA): TGTGCCAGCAGCAAAGACAGGGTTTTCGGAAATGAGCAGTTCTTC.

The chain couples TRBV7-9 to TRBJ2-2, with 7 bases identical to TRBD1. Looked up from germline, CDR1 is SEHNR and CDR2 is FQNEAQ (reference sequence). Losses at the gene ends were 1 base for V and 6 bases for J; bases not matched to a gene: 2. The CDR3 extends over 14 amino acids. CDR3 residues: CASSLVGQSGELFF. The CDR3 DNA follows: TGTGCCAGCAGCTTAGTGGGACAGTCCGGGGAGCTGTTTTTT.

V is TRBV2 and J is TRBJ1-2; D might be TRBD1 (6 bases). The CDR3 has 15 residues. The germline V and J ends were trimmed by 2 bases and 3 bases, with 13 bases remaining between them. Germline V gene data show CDR1 as SNHLY and CDR2 as FYNNEI. The CDR3 bases are TGTGCCAGCAGTGAATTCGGGGGCTCGGACTATGGCTACACCTTC. Protein product: CASSEFGGSDYGYTF.

The V and J genes are TRBV19 and TRBJ2-3; TRBD1 matches 9 bases. Germline V gene sequence: CDR1 LNHDA, CDR2 SQIVND (reference sequence). The V segment lost 6 bases and the J segment 7 bases; nucleotides outside the gene matches: 8. This CDR3 spans 14 amino acids. The CDR3 here is CASSGGTGQNTQYF. The CDR3 nucleotides read TGTGCCAGTAGCGGGGGGACAGGGCAGAATACGCAGTATTTT.

The table lists this clone with a few counts. The J gene is TRBJ1-2, the V gene TRBV15; maybe TRBD1 (6 bases). V was trimmed by 3 bases and J by 5 bases, leaving 13 bases between them. This CDR3 contains 14 residues. CDR1 and CDR2 (germline): LNHNV, YYDKDF (reference sequence). The CDR3 sequence: CATSRPGQFYGYTF. In DNA, the CDR3 is TGTGCCACCAGCAGGCCAGGACAGTTTTATGGCTACACCTTC.

This clone has more than one count but fewer than ten. V and J are TRBV4-2 and TRBJ2-1; TRBD2 aligns across 11 bases. J lost 3 bases, V lost 3 bases, and 4 bases had no gene match. Germline V lookup: CDR1 LGHNA, CDR2 YNFKEQ. The CDR3 totals 16 residues. DNA of the CDR3: TGTGCCAGCAGCCATCCTAGCGGGGGGTACTACAATGAGCAGTTCTTC. This codes for CASSHPSGGYYNEQFF.

The rearrangement uses TRBV27 and TRBJ1-6, with 7 bases aligning to TRBD1. Germline V gives CDR1 MNHEY, CDR2 SMNVEV (reference sequence). This CDR3 comprises 17 residues. V shed 3 bases and J 9 bases; nucleotides not matched to a gene: 14. CDR3 DNA sequence: TGTGCCAGCAGTTTTAACCCGGCAGGGGGACAGAGTTCACCCCTCCACTTT. This sequence encodes CASSFNPAGGQSSPLHF.